This T cell receptor (beta chain) derives from a study of cytomegalovirus exposure and HLA in healthy donors. J was trimmed by 7 bases and V by 7 bases; bases with no gene match: 5. The CDR3 has 13 amino acids. CDR1 and CDR2 (germline): ENHRY, SYGVKD. With 60 Vbeta and 13 Jbeta primers, the PCR was carried out. TCRdb's table, derived via immunoSEQ multiplex PCR, lists solely in-frame clones and lacks some. Of tens of thousands of clones in the sample, over 60% were seen once. V and J are TRBV10-3 and TRBJ1-4; 8 bases line up with TRBD1. This sequence originates from a male donor in good health and CMV-seronegative. The sequencing input was PBMCs. DNA of the CDR3: TGTGCCATCACCCAGGGGGCGGTTGAAAAACTGTTTTTT. Encoded protein: CAITQGAVEKLFF.